The 24 T cell receptor beta chains below come from one sample, sequenced in a study of T cell responses to AZD1222 COVID-19 vaccine. Using immunoSEQ multiplex PCR, the repertoire was profiled, and TCRdb retains in-frame clones only, with some absent. The table has around 120,000 clones, approximately 86% seen once. The sample was peripheral blood, taken on day 0 of AZD1222 vaccination. Source of these receptors: an adult in good health.

CDR3 amino acids: CASSFTGGDQPQHF. The CDR3 DNA reads TGCGCCAGCAGCTTTACAGGGGGCGATCAGCCCCAGCATTTT. The rearrangement joins TRBV5-1 to TRBJ1-5, with 9 positions matching TRBD1. Germline V CDR1 and CDR2: SGHRS, YFSETQ. J gave up 5 bases and V 2 bases, and 2 bases lay outside the gene matches. This CDR3 has 14 amino acids.

For the CDR3, the DNA is TGTGCCAGCATGAGCGGGGTCACCCAAGAGACCCAGTACTTC. Translated: CASMSGVTQETQYF. The chain employs TRBV2 and TRBJ2-5; 7 bases align to TRBD2. In germline, CDR1 is SNHLY, CDR2 FYNNEI. Trimming removed 7 bases from V and 1 base from J; junction bases left unmatched: 6. The CDR3 is 14 amino acids. Full variable domain (outside the CDR3, taken from reference TRBV2 and TRBJ2-5): EPEVTQTPSHQVTQMGQEVILRCVPISNHLYFYWYRQILGQKVEFLVSFYNNEISEKSEIFDDQFSVERPDGSNFTLKIRSTKLEDSAMYFCASMSGVTQETQYFGPGTRLLVL.

This clone was seen a few times. The chain recombines TRBV18 with TRBJ2-3; TRBD1 aligns across 7 bases. V dropped 5 bases and J dropped 2; count of bases not matched to a gene: 7. Germline-derived CDR1 and CDR2 are KGHSH and LQKENI. This CDR3 region has 15 residues. The CDR3 bases are TGTGCCAGCTCAGGACCGGGACAGTTCACAGATACGCAGTATTTT. Translated: CASSGPGQFTDTQYF.

This sequence joins TRBV5-1 and TRBJ2-6, with 10 bases identical to TRBD1. V lost 3 bases, J lost 2 bases, and 8 bases stayed unmatched. This CDR3 spans 18 amino acids. Germline V gene lookup returns CDR1 SGHRS and CDR2 YFSETQ. CDR3 protein: CASSSIPGTGAGANVLTF. In DNA, the CDR3 is TGCGCCAGCAGCTCCATTCCCGGGACAGGGGCTGGGGCCAACGTCCTGACTTTC.

V usage is TRBV28 and J usage is TRBJ1-3; D not certain. This CDR3 spans 14 amino acids. From germline, CDR1 is MDHEN and CDR2 SYDVKM. Trimming cost V 5 bases and J 4 bases, with 12 bases left between them. The chain's CDR3 is CASSLTHTGNTIYF. CDR3 in DNA: TGTGCCAGCAGTCTGACACATACAGGAAACACCATATATTTT.

The chain joins TRBV3-1 (or the pseudogene TRBV3-2) to TRBJ2-3, with TRBD2 matching 8 bases. V lost 8 bases and J lost 3; bases outside the gene matches: 7. The CDR3 has 14 amino acids. The V gene's germline CDR1 is LGHDT and CDR2 YNNKEL (reference sequence). This CDR3 is CASRSGSLTDTQYF. CDR3 nucleotide sequence: TGTGCCAGCCGGAGCGGGAGCCTTACAGATACGCAGTATTTT.

The chain uses TRBV4-3 and TRBJ2-5, with no clear D. CDR1 is LGHNA and CDR2 is YSLEER in the germline V gene. The V end was cut by 4 bases, the J end by 6 bases, with 18 bases between. The CDR3 length is 15 residues. CDR3 sequence reads: CASSPTLQDPQTQYF. The DNA of the CDR3 is TGCGCCAGCAGCCCTACGCTCCAGGACCCGCAGACCCAGTACTTC.

V usage is TRBV27 and J usage is TRBJ1-1, with D hard to call. Trimming removed 6 bases from V and 0 bases from J, with 17 bases in between. Germline V gene data show CDR1 as MNHEY and CDR2 as SMNVEV (reference sequence). The CDR3 length is 16 residues. The CDR3 is CASSLLMQDLNTEAFF. CDR3 bases: TGTGCCAGCAGCCTTTTAATGCAGGATTTGAACACTGAAGCTTTCTTT.

This chain connects TRBV12-3 or TRBV12-4 to TRBJ2-5; D may be TRBD1 (6 bases). This CDR3 is 13 amino acids long. The V end lost 6 bases, the J end lost 3 bases, and 11 bases lay between the germline ends. The CDR3 protein is CASRGTGKETQYF. The CDR3 DNA follows: TGTGCCAGCAGGGGAACAGGGAAAGAGACCCAGTACTTC.

This clone came up once. V is TRBV4-3 and J is TRBJ2-2; 12 bases line up with TRBD1. CDR3 length: 15 amino acids. V was pared by 3 bases and J by 7 bases, with 3 bases of the junction left unmatched. The germline V gene has CDR1 LGHNA and CDR2 YSLEER. DNA of the CDR3: TGCGCCAGCAGCCAGGGACAGGGGGCGGGCGGGGAGCTGTTTTTT. It is translated as CASSQGQGAGGELFF.

The chain has TRBV12-5 and TRBJ2-1, with TRBD2 identical over 10 bases. Trimming took 3 bases from V and 6 from J; bases not matched to a gene: 5. Germline V gene sequence: CDR1 LGHNT, CDR2 FRNRAP. CDR3 length equals 15 residues. The CDR3 DNA is TGTGCTAGTGGTTTAAGGCTAGCGGGAGCCAATGAGCAGTTCTTC. Translation gives CASGLRLAGANEQFF.

This clone was recorded a few times. This sequence joins TRBV6-6 and TRBJ2-3; D is undetermined. The germline V gene has CDR1 MNHNY and CDR2 SVGAGI (reference sequence). The CDR3 totals 13 residues. Between the trimmed V and J ends, which lost 4 bases and 6 bases, there was a span of 11 bases. Written as DNA, the CDR3 is TGTGCCAGCAGTTTGGGCCCTGGGGATACGCAGTATTTT. Translated: CASSLGPGDTQYF.

The CDR3 bases are TGCGCCAGCAGCACCCTTCCGGGACAGAATTACAATGAGCAGTTCTTC. Translation: CASSTLPGQNYNEQFF. The rearrangement joins TRBV5-1 to TRBJ2-1, with 7 bases lining up with TRBD1. Germline trimming cut 4 bases from V and 4 bases from J; bases unmatched to any gene: 11. This CDR3 has 16 amino acids. Germline V gives CDR1 SGHRS, CDR2 YFSETQ.

CDR3 in amino acids: CASSEPGMGNSNQPQHF. CDR3 DNA: TGTGCCAGCAGTGAACCGGGAATGGGGAATAGCAATCAGCCCCAGCATTTT. The rearrangement uses TRBV6-1 and TRBJ1-5; D call uncertain. CDR1 and CDR2 (germline): MNHNS, SASEGT. V was clipped by 2 bases and J by 0 bases, with 14 bases between them. The CDR3 length is 17 residues.

The chain carries TRBV5-1 and TRBJ1-2; 7 bases align to TRBD1. V was pared by 4 bases and J by 7 bases, with 7 bases of the junction left unmatched. The V gene's germline CDR1 is SGHRS and CDR2 YFSETQ. CDR3 size: 13 residues. The CDR3: CASSPQGSGGYTF. Here the CDR3 DNA reads TGCGCCAGCAGCCCACAGGGGTCGGGTGGCTACACCTTC.

This clone was seen only a few times. The gene calls are TRBV5-4 and TRBJ2-3; perhaps TRBD1 as D (6 bases). Germline V lookup: CDR1 SGHNT, CDR2 YYREEE (reference sequence). CDR3 length: 13 residues. V was trimmed by 0 bases and J by 5 bases, leaving 7 bases between them. In DNA form, the CDR3 reads TGTGCCAGCAGCTTGGAAGGGGGAGATACGCAGTATTTT. Amino acid sequence: CASSLEGGDTQYF.

In regard to this clone: Germline is not matched at one junction end, which may reflect a read error. This chain links TRBV7-9 with TRBJ2-3; the D call may be TRBD1 or TRBD2 (5 bases each). Germline-derived CDR1 and CDR2 are SEHNR and FQNEAQ (reference sequence). The CDR3 runs 13 residues. This CDR3 reads CASSLQGVLSRDF. The CDR3 DNA is TGTGCCAGCAGCCTCCAGGGAGTCCTATCCCGGGATTTT.

The chain combines TRBV28 with TRBJ1-1; a weak D match, TRBD1 (5 bases). This CDR3 is 12 amino acids long. Germline V CDR1 and CDR2: MDHEN, SYDVKM. V gave up 6 bases and J gave up 4 bases, with 9 bases separating them. CDR3 DNA: TGTGCCAGCAGGCTCGGGGGCACTGAAGCTTTCTTT. Amino acid sequence: CASRLGGTEAFF.

The chain recombines TRBV6-6 with TRBJ2-7; 10 bases match TRBD2. This CDR3 has 14 residues. The germline V gene has CDR1 MNHNY and CDR2 SVGAGI (reference sequence). J lost 6 bases, V lost 5 bases, and 7 bases had no gene match. CDR3 amino acids: CASSTGTSVFEQYF. As DNA, the CDR3 is TGTGCCAGCAGTACCGGGACTAGCGTATTCGAGCAGTACTTC.

V usage is TRBV5-1 and J usage is TRBJ1-4, with unresolved D. Germline assignment: CDR1 SGHRS and CDR2 YFSETQ. V was cut by 2 bases and J by 7 bases, with 24 bases left in between. The CDR3 has 18 residues. Here the CDR3 DNA reads TGCGCCAGCAGCTTAGATAAATTGGTCCCTCCCTTTTTTGAAAAACTGTTTTTT. This sequence encodes CASSLDKLVPPFFEKLFF.

DNA for the CDR3: TGTGCCAGCAGTTACCTCAGGGGGTCCTACGAGCAGTACTTC. Amino acid sequence: CASSYLRGSYEQYF. The chain links TRBV6-5 to TRBJ2-7; TRBD1 matches at 7 bases. V lost 2 bases, J lost 1 base, and 2 bases stayed unmatched. The CDR3 sequence is 14 residues long. Germline V gene sequence: CDR1 MNHEY, CDR2 SVGAGI.

J is TRBJ2-1 and V is TRBV4-1, with 8 bases aligning to TRBD2. Germline CDR1 reads MGHRA; CDR2 reads YSYEKL. The CDR3 loop spans 17 amino acids. Trimming took 5 bases from V and 1 from J; bases not matched to a gene: 10. The CDR3 is CASSSGGGSNSYNEQFF. CDR3 coding DNA: TGCGCCAGCAGCAGTGGCGGGGGGTCGAATTCCTACAATGAGCAGTTCTTC.

This clone was detected a few times. The V gene is TRBV27, the J gene TRBJ1-6; D is unclear. The CDR3 is made up of 15 amino acids. Per germline, CDR1 MNHEY and CDR2 SMNVEV (reference sequence). Trimming cost V 0 bases and J 8 bases, with 11 bases left between them. The CDR3 sequence is CASSLSNSGDSPLHF. CDR3 DNA sequence: TGTGCCAGCAGTTTATCAAACAGCGGGGATTCACCCCTCCACTTT.

This clone was found a few times. The chain is built from TRBV6-2 or TRBV6-3 and TRBJ2-7; D unresolved. The CDR3 has 14 residues. Trimming stripped 5 bases from V and 3 bases from J, with 14 bases between. CDR1 is MNHEY and CDR2 is SVGEGT in the germline V gene. The CDR3 loop reads CASSPARVGYEQYF. The CDR3 DNA reads as TGTGCCAGCAGTCCGGCAAGGGTAGGCTACGAGCAGTACTTC.